This entry is about one T cell receptor beta chain. Its specificity is not known. This CDR3 has 13 amino acids. CDR1 and CDR2 from the germline V gene are LNHNV and YYDKDF (reference sequence). These data come from a study of T cells expressing NK-cell markers. Study-wide background: It was sorted CD3+CD56-NKG2C+, CD3+CD56+NKG2C- and CD3+CD56+NKG2C+ T cells that provided the TCR beta repertoires. Sequenced donors, eight in total, included seven who were HCMV-seropositive and one who was seronegative.

Study results and limitations: Over 5 donors had dominant NKG2C+ clonotypes that comprised about 1.0-7.5% of their CD8+ T cells.

After re-calling the 5' RACE reads, TCRdb lists one entry per CDR3 protein, DNA absent. Its clone listing holds some 450,000 distinct CDR3 sequences. The specimen sequenced was blood T cells: a sorted CD56 or NKG2C T cell subset, CD4+ or CD8+ T cells, or bulk PBMC T cells (not recorded which). The TCR sequence derives from a woman aged 18-70 years in good health. The V call is TRBV15, the J call TRBJ2-5. CDR3 sequence reads: CATSKDHQETQYF.